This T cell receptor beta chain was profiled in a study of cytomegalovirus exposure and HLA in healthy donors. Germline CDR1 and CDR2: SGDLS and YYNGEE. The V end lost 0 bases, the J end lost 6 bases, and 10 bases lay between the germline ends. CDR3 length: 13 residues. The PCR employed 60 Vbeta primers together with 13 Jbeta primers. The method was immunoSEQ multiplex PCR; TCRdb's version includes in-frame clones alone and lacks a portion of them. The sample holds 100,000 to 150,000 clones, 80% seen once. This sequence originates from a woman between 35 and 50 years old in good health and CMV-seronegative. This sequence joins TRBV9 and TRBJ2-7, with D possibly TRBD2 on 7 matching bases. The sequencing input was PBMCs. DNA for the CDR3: TGTGCCAGCAGCGTAGAGGGGGGGGGCGAGCAGTACTTC. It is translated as CASSVEGGGEQYF.